What follows is one TCR beta chain and its context. Trimming pared 7 bases from V and 10 bases from J, leaving 19 bases between. Germline CDR1 MNHEY, CDR2 SVGAGI. The CDR3 contains 13 residues. This sample is drawn from a study of blood T cell repertoires in COVID-19. Generated by immunoSEQ multiplex PCR, the TCRdb table keeps only in-frame clones and is missing some. The table includes under 200,000 clones, around four fifths detected once. The sequenced sample consisted of peripheral blood. The TCR originated in a woman in her 70s who had recovered from COVID-19. The chain recombines TRBV6-5 with TRBJ1-2, with D perhaps matching TRBD1 (5 bases). The DNA of the CDR3 is TGTGCCAGCATCCGTGTAGGGGTGAGAATCTACACCTTC. Amino acids: CASIRVGVRIYTF.